The source of this T cell receptor (beta chain) is a study of sequential checkpoint blockade in melanoma. Overall study context: Arm A got nivolumab then ipilimumab; arm B the reverse, 1:1. Maintenance nivolumab came after either treatment sequence.

CDR1 MNHEY and CDR2 SVGAGI come from the germline V gene. The CDR3 runs to 16 residues. V shed 4 bases and J shed 5 bases, with 20 bases lying between them. Generated by immunoSEQ multiplex PCR, the TCRdb table keeps only in-frame clones and is missing some. Among 15,000 to 20,000 clones listed, roughly 72% were seen once. Treatment described: randomized to nivolumab then ipilimumab (arm A) or the reverse (arm B). From thawed PBMCs, live CD3+CD8+ cells negative for CD19 and CD56 were sorted. This clone was recorded many times. J is TRBJ1-2 and V is TRBV6-5, with a weak D call TRBD1 (5 bases). Sequenced here: CD8+ T cells sorted from blood (inferred from file names), sampled from a patient given nivolumab and ipilimumab in sequence. The receptor was derived from a human donor with melanoma. CDR3 bases: TGTGCCAGCAGTTTAATTGACCCGGGGGGTGTTTATGGCTACACCTTC. The encoded protein is CASSLIDPGGVYGYTF.